Following are 11 T cell receptor beta chains from one sample sequenced in a study of patients and donors after allogeneic stem cell transplantation. TCRdb re-derived calls from the RT-PCR reads in MiXCR, one entry per CDR3 protein. The table shows about 960,000 distinct CDR3 sequences, with about 20% occurring only once. Sample: blood, either unsorted or a sorted T cell fraction (not recorded which). These receptors originate from a human donor who was either an allogeneic HSCT recipient or a stem cell or donor lymphocyte infusion donor (not recorded which). It is not recorded whose cells these are; they may come from a transplant donor.

The chain links TRBV24-1 to TRBJ2-5, with 7 bases matching TRBD2. Looked up from germline, CDR1 is KGHDR and CDR2 is SFDVKD. J lost 5 bases, V lost 4 bases, and 12 bases had no gene match. The length of the CDR3 is 16 residues. CDR3 sequence reads: CATSDRRGVTTETQYF. The CDR3 coding sequence is TGTGCCACCAGTGACCGCCGGGGGGTGACCACGGAGACCCAGTACTTC.

The CDR3 bases are TGTGCCAGCAGTCGTGGACAGGGGTTAGGAAACACCATATATTTT. Translation: CASSRGQGLGNTIYF. This chain links TRBV6-1 with TRBJ1-3; TRBD1 matches at 9 bases. This CDR3 comprises 15 residues. CDR1 MNHNS and CDR2 SASEGT come from the germline V gene. After removal of 5 bases from V and 4 bases from J, the junction contained 6 bases not matched to a gene.

This clonotype was seen more than once but under ten times. CDR3 amino acids: CASSPQQATGYTF. The DNA of the CDR3 is TGTGCCAGCAGCCCTCAACAGGCCACCGGCTACACCTTC. The J gene is TRBJ1-2, the V gene TRBV9, with D maybe TRBD1 (5 bases). This CDR3 region has 13 residues. V lost 4 bases to trimming and J lost 8 bases, with 15 bases between them. The germline gives CDR1 SGDLS, CDR2 YYNGEE.

The chain carries TRBV24-1 and TRBJ2-1; TRBD2 matches at 10 bases. The CDR3 extends over 16 amino acids. V lost 4 bases and J lost 6; bases outside the gene matches: 8. The V gene's germline CDR1 is KGHDR and CDR2 SFDVKD. DNA of the CDR3: TGTGCCACCAGTGACCCTAGCGGGAGAAATGTCAATGAGCAGTTCTTC. Translated, it gives CATSDPSGRNVNEQFF.

The chain joins TRBV4-2 to TRBJ2-2, with 7 bases that match TRBD2. The trim removed 2 bases at V and 3 bases at J, leaving 9 bases unmatched. This CDR3 is built from 17 residues. The germline gives CDR1 LGHNA, CDR2 YNFKEQ. DNA for the CDR3: TGTGCCAGCAGCCAAAATCCCCTAGCGGTCTACACCGGGGAGCTGTTTTTT. It is translated as CASSQNPLAVYTGELFF.

This chain uses TRBV5-1 with TRBJ2-1, with 8 bases fitting TRBD1. V lost 3 bases to trimming and J lost 9 bases; unmatched junction nucleotides: 11. The germline gives CDR1 SGHRS, CDR2 YFSETQ. This CDR3 comprises 15 residues. The CDR3 DNA sequence: TGCGCCAGCAGCTGGACCGGACAGGGTACGGCTGAGCAGTTCTTC. Its protein is CASSWTGQGTAEQFF.

The chain links TRBV15 to TRBJ2-1, with TRBD2 matching over 11 bases. CDR1 and CDR2 from the germline V gene are LNHNV and YYDKDF (reference sequence). This CDR3 has 18 residues. V lost 0 bases and J lost 1; bases outside the gene matches: 5. This chain's CDR3 is CATSRDILAGASYNEQFF. The CDR3 DNA follows: TGTGCCACCAGCAGAGACATACTAGCGGGAGCGTCCTACAATGAGCAGTTCTTC.

The chain is built from TRBV4-3 and TRBJ2-1; 8 nucleotides agree with TRBD2. Germline assignment: CDR1 LGHNA and CDR2 YSLEER. CDR3 length: 16 residues. The J segment lost 4 bases and the V segment lost 1 base, leaving 6 bases of the junction unmatched. The CDR3 protein is CASSQVLAGLYNEQFF. DNA of the CDR3: TGCGCCAGCAGCCAAGTTTTAGCGGGGCTGTACAATGAGCAGTTCTTC.

The chain links TRBV12-3 or TRBV12-4 to TRBJ2-2; D gene ambiguous. Trimming pared 6 bases from V and 6 bases from J, leaving 14 bases between. This CDR3 is 14 amino acids long. Here the CDR3 reads CASRGQLDPGELFF. CDR3 nucleotide sequence: TGTGCCAGCAGGGGCCAGTTGGACCCCGGGGAGCTGTTTTTT.

As to this clonotype: This CDR3 fails to terminate in the conserved phenylalanine or tryptophan, so it likely reflects a read error. No DNA is shown, since the ends of the CDR3 on it are uncertain; the CDR3 is the one TCRdb lists. The chain joins TRBV19 to TRBJ1-1; the tabulated D call, TRBD1, remains unverified against the DNA. Germline-derived CDR1 and CDR2 are LNHDA and SQIVND (reference sequence). The length of the CDR3 is 11 amino acids, counting both ends. The CDR3 here is CASSIGQNDFD.

This clonotype turned up a few times. This chain connects TRBV27 to TRBJ1-6; D unclear. The CDR3 is made up of 16 amino acids. The V gene lost 2 bases and the J gene lost 8 bases, with 16 bases spanning the gap. Germline V lookup: CDR1 MNHEY, CDR2 SMNVEV (reference sequence). The CDR3 DNA sequence: TGTGCCAGCAGTTTACGTACAGTAGGGCGGTATTCACCCCTCCACTTT. Protein: CASSLRTVGRYSPLHF.